Listed below are T cell receptor beta chains from one sample, sequenced in a study of blood T cell repertoires in COVID-19. TCRdb's copy holds only in-frame clones and misses some; the assay was immunoSEQ multiplex PCR. The sample comprises roughly 200,000 clones, about 83% of which are singletons, and approximately 0.88% rests with the top ten. Sequencing was done on a sample of peripheral blood. Receptors were obtained from a woman younger than 35 who had recovered from COVID-19. Both conserved end residues are part of each CDR3. D genes are given only for firm matches. The listing skips clone size in some rows; elsewhere it reads once, few, many or a size class.

>TRBV7-8|TRBJ2-5|-|12|few
CASRRRGETQYF
TGTGCCAGCAGACGAAGGGGAGAGACCCAGTACTTC
>TRBV18|TRBJ2-1|-|12|-
CASGPSYNEQFF
TGTGCCAGCGGGCCCTCCTACAATGAGCAGTTCTTC
>TRBV18|TRBJ2-3|-|14|-
CASSLGGLEDTQYF
TGTGCCAGCTCACTTGGGGGCCTAGAGGATACGCAGTATTTT
>TRBV4-1|TRBJ2-7|TRBD2|15|-
CASSQEASGSYEQYF
TGCGCCAGCAGCCAAGAAGCTAGCGGCTCCTACGAGCAGTACTTC
>TRBV18|TRBJ1-2|TRBD1|16|-
CASSSRGQGFNYGYTF
TGTGCCAGCTCCTCCAGGGGACAGGGCTTCAACTATGGCTACACCTTC
>TRBV5-1|TRBJ2-3|-|13|-
CASSREWADTQYF
TGCGCCAGCAGCCGGGAATGGGCAGATACGCAGTATTTT
>TRBV12-3/TRBV12-4|TRBJ1-2|-|13|-
CASSPRNRYGYTF
TGTGCCAGCAGTCCCCGCAACAGATATGGCTACACCTTC
>TRBV7-2|TRBJ1-2|-|15|-
CASSLVSGQNYGYTF
TGTGCCAGCAGCTTAGTCTCCGGACAAAACTATGGCTACACCTTC
>TRBV7-9|TRBJ2-1|TRBD1|15|-
CASSVRTGGGNEQFF
TGTGCCAGCAGCGTACGGACAGGGGGAGGCAATGAGCAGTTCTTC
>TRBV18|TRBJ1-2|-|14|-
CASSPSGGYDGYTF
TGTGCCAGCTCACCTTCGGGGGGGTACGATGGCTACACCTTC
>TRBV21-1|TRBJ1-6|-|15|-
CASSIPGGGNSPLHF
TGTGCCAGCAGCATTCCGGGCGGGGGGAATTCACCCCTCCACTTT
>TRBV3-1/TRBV3-2|TRBJ2-4|TRBD2|15|-
CASSQEGRGADIQYF
TGTGCCAGCAGCCAAGAGGGGAGGGGCGCGGACATTCAGTACTTC
>TRBV19|TRBJ2-5|-|14|few
CASRITGSEETQYF
TGTGCCAGTAGGATTACAGGGAGTGAAGAGACCCAGTACTTC
>TRBV2|TRBJ1-2|-|14|-
CASRPGGANYGYTF
TGTGCCAGCAGACCCGGGGGGGCTAACTATGGCTACACCTTC
>TRBV18|TRBJ2-7|-|12|-
CASSPPNYEQYF
TGTGCCAGCTCACCCCCCAACTACGAGCAGTACTTC
>TRBV29-1|TRBJ1-2|-|14|few
CSVDPGQLNYGYTF
TGCAGCGTTGACCCGGGACAACTAAACTATGGCTACACCTTC
>TRBV2|TRBJ1-2|-|10|-
CASKGGGYTF
TGTGCCAGCAAGGGAGGTGGCTACACCTTC
>TRBV7-2|TRBJ1-3|-|14|-
CASTPSGSGNTIYF
TGTGCCAGCACACCCTCGGGGTCTGGAAACACCATATATTTT
>TRBV6-5|TRBJ2-3|TRBD1|15|-
CASSDRGRGTDTQYF
TGTGCCAGCAGCGACAGGGGAAGGGGCACAGATACGCAGTATTTT
>TRBV3-1/TRBV3-2|TRBJ1-3|-|13|-
CASRQGPGNTIYF
TGTGCCAGCAGACAGGGTCCTGGAAACACCATATATTTT
>TRBV18|TRBJ2-7|-|12|-
CASSPKPFEQYF
TGTGCCAGCTCACCAAAGCCCTTCGAGCAGTACTTC
>TRBV6-6|TRBJ2-1|TRBD1|14|-
CASKRDRVGGEQFF
TGTGCCAGCAAAAGAGACAGGGTAGGTGGTGAGCAGTTCTTC
>TRBV5-1|TRBJ2-6|-|15|-
CASSRGSPGANVLTF
TGCGCCAGCAGCAGAGGGAGCCCTGGGGCCAACGTCCTGACTTTC
>TRBV3-1/TRBV3-2|TRBJ1-1|-|16|-
CASSQKYTGLNTEAFF
TGTGCCAGCAGCCAAAAGTATACAGGGTTAAACACTGAAGCTTTCTTT
>TRBV9|TRBJ2-1|-|14|-
CASSVGSGKGRRFF
TGTGCCAGCAGCGTAGGTAGCGGCAAGGGTCGGCGGTTCTTC
>TRBV9|TRBJ1-6|-|14|-
CASSWDTDNSPLHF
TGTGCCAGCAGCTGGGACACAGATAATTCACCCCTCCACTTT
>TRBV2|TRBJ2-3|-|15|-
CASRRAVITTDTQYF
TGTGCCAGCAGAAGAGCGGTTATCACCACAGATACGCAGTATTTT
>TRBV3-1/TRBV3-2|TRBJ1-5|TRBD1|17|-
CASSQDPGQGGGQPQHF
TGTGCCAGCAGCCAAGATCCGGGACAGGGGGGAGGACAGCCCCAGCATTTT
>TRBV2|TRBJ2-3|TRBD2|17|-
CASSEFGGRAVADTQYF
TGTGCCAGCAGTGAATTCGGCGGGAGGGCCGTGGCAGATACGCAGTATTTT
>TRBV6-2/TRBV6-3|TRBJ1-5|-|18|-
CASSYSTDYIAGNQPQHF
TGTGCCAGCAGTTACTCTACAGACTACATAGCTGGCAATCAGCCCCAGCATTTT
>TRBV5-1|TRBJ1-1|-|13|-
CASSLASGAEAFF
TGCGCCAGCAGCTTGGCCTCAGGTGCCGAAGCTTTCTTT
>TRBV7-2|TRBJ2-5|-|15|few
CASSLPGGVQETQYF
TGTGCCAGCAGCTTACCGGGGGGCGTTCAAGAGACCCAGTACTTC
>TRBV7-3|TRBJ1-1|-|14|-
CASSLGHGYTEAFF
TGTGCCAGCAGCTTAGGACACGGGTACACTGAAGCTTTCTTT
>TRBV2|TRBJ1-2|-|13|few
CASIGQNNYGYTF
TGTGCCAGCATCGGACAGAATAACTATGGCTACACCTTC
>TRBV6-5|TRBJ1-2|-|13|-
CASWSSYGYGYTF
TGTGCCAGCTGGAGTTCGTACGGCTATGGCTACACCTTC